The rows below give T cell receptor beta chains drawn from one sample of a study of radiotherapy plus CTLA-4 blockade in lung cancer. Profiled with immunoSEQ multiplex PCR; TCRdb holds only in-frame clones, not every one. The table shows around 99,000 clones, with about 86% occurring only once. The specimen was peripheral blood, collected from a patient treated with radiotherapy plus ipilimumab. The source is a human donor with non-small cell lung cancer that progressed on radiotherapy plus ipilimumab. Both conserved end residues are part of each CDR3. The order of the fields is clone size, D gene, V gene, J gene, CDR3 DNA, CDR3 protein. A D gene is named only where the DNA matches it firmly. Only some rows state a clone size, as once, few, many or a class for expanded clones.

abundance: NA
d_gene: NA
v_gene: TRBV18
j_gene: TRBJ2-7
CDR3nt: TGTGCCAGCTCACCGGGTCGTTTCCCTTCGGCTCGCGAGCAGTACTTC
CDR3aa: CASSPGRFPSAREQYF

abundance: NA
d_gene: NA
v_gene: TRBV6-5
j_gene: TRBJ2-1
CDR3nt: TGTGCCAGCAGCTCTCGGGGAAACAATGAGCAGTTCTTC
CDR3aa: CASSSRGNNEQFF

abundance: NA
d_gene: NA
v_gene: TRBV5-1
j_gene: TRBJ2-3
CDR3nt: TGCGCCAGCAGCTTGTTGCGGGGAGTCACAGATACGCAGTATTTT
CDR3aa: CASSLLRGVTDTQYF

abundance: NA
d_gene: NA
v_gene: TRBV25-1
j_gene: TRBJ1-2
CDR3nt: TGTGCCAGCAGCCCCCACGGAGTGGGCGGCTACACCTTC
CDR3aa: CASSPHGVGGYTF

abundance: few
d_gene: NA
v_gene: TRBV18
j_gene: TRBJ1-2
CDR3nt: TGTGCCAGCTCACCAAGGGCCGCGGATGGCTACACCTTC
CDR3aa: CASSPRAADGYTF

abundance: NA
d_gene: NA
v_gene: TRBV19
j_gene: TRBJ2-1
CDR3nt: TGTGCCAGTAGTATCCGGCGGAAACAAACGCATGAGCAGTTCTTC
CDR3aa: CASSIRRKQTHEQFF

abundance: NA
d_gene: TRBD1
v_gene: TRBV6-1
j_gene: TRBJ2-2
CDR3nt: TGTGCCAGCAGTGGGGACAGGGGGCTAACCGGGGAGCTGTTTTTT
CDR3aa: CASSGDRGLTGELFF

abundance: few
d_gene: NA
v_gene: TRBV2
j_gene: TRBJ1-5
CDR3nt: TGTGCCACAAAACAGGGACCGAGCAATCAGCCCCAGCATTTT
CDR3aa: CATKQGPSNQPQHF

abundance: NA
d_gene: NA
v_gene: TRBV29-1
j_gene: TRBJ1-1
CDR3nt: TGCAGCGTTGAACCGAGGGGCCAGACCGAAGCTTTCTTT
CDR3aa: CSVEPRGQTEAFF

abundance: NA
d_gene: NA
v_gene: TRBV2
j_gene: TRBJ1-3
CDR3nt: TGTGCCAGCAGTGAAGCGCGGCAGAAGCGAAACACCATATATTTT
CDR3aa: CASSEARQKRNTIYF

abundance: NA
d_gene: TRBD1
v_gene: TRBV9
j_gene: TRBJ1-6
CDR3nt: TGTGCCAGCAGCGAATGGGGACAGGGGAAGTCACCCCTCCACTTT
CDR3aa: CASSEWGQGKSPLHF

abundance: NA
d_gene: NA
v_gene: TRBV6-5
j_gene: TRBJ1-2
CDR3nt: TGTGCCAGCACCCACCTCATCACCCTGGGCTACACCTTC
CDR3aa: CASTHLITLGYTF

abundance: once
d_gene: TRBD2
v_gene: TRBV11-1
j_gene: TRBJ2-1
CDR3nt: TGTGCCAGCAGTTCCCTAGCGGAACGGCGGGGTGAGCAGTTCTTC
CDR3aa: CASSSLAERRGEQFF

abundance: NA
d_gene: NA
v_gene: TRBV15
j_gene: TRBJ2-7
CDR3nt: TGTGCCACCAGCAGCCGGGACTCGCTCTACGAGCAGTACTTC
CDR3aa: CATSSRDSLYEQYF

abundance: once
d_gene: NA
v_gene: TRBV18
j_gene: TRBJ1-4
CDR3nt: TGTGCCAGCTCACAAGCCCCGACAGAGAATGAAAAACTGTTTTTT
CDR3aa: CASSQAPTENEKLFF

abundance: NA
d_gene: NA
v_gene: TRBV6-1
j_gene: TRBJ1-4
CDR3nt: TGTGCCAGCAGGGGGAGCGCCAATGAAAAACTGTTTTTT
CDR3aa: CASRGSANEKLFF

abundance: once
d_gene: TRBD2
v_gene: TRBV6-1
j_gene: TRBJ2-7
CDR3nt: TGTGCCAGCAGTGGTTTATTCGGGAGGAGCTCCTACGAGCAGTACTTC
CDR3aa: CASSGLFGRSSYEQYF

abundance: NA
d_gene: TRBD2
v_gene: TRBV5-1
j_gene: TRBJ2-1
CDR3nt: TGCGCCAGCAGCTTGGACGGGCCGGGACTAGCTCACAATGAGCAGTTCTTC
CDR3aa: CASSLDGPGLAHNEQFF

abundance: NA
d_gene: TRBD1
v_gene: TRBV18
j_gene: TRBJ1-1
CDR3nt: TGTGCCAGCTCACCCAGGACAGGGGAAGCTTTCTTT
CDR3aa: CASSPRTGEAFF

abundance: NA
d_gene: NA
v_gene: TRBV11-3
j_gene: TRBJ2-5
CDR3nt: TGTGCCAGCAGCCAGGATGGAGAAGAGACCCAGTACTTC
CDR3aa: CASSQDGEETQYF

abundance: few
d_gene: NA
v_gene: TRBV6-5
j_gene: TRBJ2-7
CDR3nt: TGTGCCAGCAGTGACCGGGACTCTCCCTACGAGCAGTACTTC
CDR3aa: CASSDRDSPYEQYF

abundance: NA
d_gene: NA
v_gene: TRBV11-3
j_gene: TRBJ2-1
CDR3nt: TGTGCCAGCAGCTTAGTACTCGGGGGTCGGAATGAGCAGTTCTTC
CDR3aa: CASSLVLGGRNEQFF

abundance: NA
d_gene: NA
v_gene: TRBV29-1
j_gene: TRBJ1-5
CDR3nt: TGCAGCTCACTTGACGGTCCGGATCAGCCCCAGCATTTT
CDR3aa: CSSLDGPDQPQHF

abundance: NA
d_gene: NA
v_gene: TRBV9
j_gene: TRBJ1-2
CDR3nt: TGTGCCAGCAGCGTAGGTACATACGAAGCCGATGGCTACACCTTC
CDR3aa: CASSVGTYEADGYTF

abundance: NA
d_gene: NA
v_gene: TRBV19
j_gene: TRBJ1-1
CDR3nt: TGTGCCAGTAATGGGCAGGGAAACACTGAAGCTTTCTTT
CDR3aa: CASNGQGNTEAFF

abundance: once
d_gene: NA
v_gene: TRBV5-1
j_gene: TRBJ2-1
CDR3nt: TGCGCCAGCAGCTTGGGTCGAGGTGAGCAGTTCTTC
CDR3aa: CASSLGRGEQFF

abundance: NA
d_gene: TRBD2
v_gene: TRBV28
j_gene: TRBJ2-1
CDR3nt: TGTGCCAGCAGTTTTAGTAGCGGGCCTTACAATGAGCAGTTCTTC
CDR3aa: CASSFSSGPYNEQFF

abundance: few
d_gene: NA
v_gene: TRBV19
j_gene: TRBJ2-5
CDR3nt: TGTGCCAGTAGTCAACTAGTCGGGGAGACCCAGTACTTC
CDR3aa: CASSQLVGETQYF

abundance: few
d_gene: NA
v_gene: TRBV14
j_gene: TRBJ2-3
CDR3nt: TGTGCCAGCAGCCCCCGGGGTAGTTGGGACACAGATACGCAGTATTTT
CDR3aa: CASSPRGSWDTDTQYF

abundance: NA
d_gene: TRBD2
v_gene: TRBV2
j_gene: TRBJ2-6
CDR3nt: TGTGCCAGCAGCCCGACTAGCGGGGGTTACTCTGGGGCCAACGTCCTGACTTTC
CDR3aa: CASSPTSGGYSGANVLTF

abundance: once
d_gene: NA
v_gene: TRBV2
j_gene: TRBJ1-4
CDR3nt: TGTGCCAGCAGAGTGGACAGAGCAAACATGAATGAAAAACTGTTTTTT
CDR3aa: CASRVDRANMNEKLFF

abundance: NA
d_gene: TRBD1
v_gene: TRBV6-1
j_gene: TRBJ2-7
CDR3nt: TGTGCCAACAGGGGGACCAACTACGAGCAGTACTTC
CDR3aa: CANRGTNYEQYF

abundance: NA
d_gene: NA
v_gene: TRBV2
j_gene: TRBJ2-7
CDR3nt: TGTGCCAGCAGCCTGATCGATTACGAGCAGTACTTC
CDR3aa: CASSLIDYEQYF

abundance: NA
d_gene: NA
v_gene: TRBV4-1
j_gene: TRBJ2-3
CDR3nt: TGCGCCAGCAGCCAAGATAGGGGAGTAACTGGCACTAGAGATACGCAGTATTTT
CDR3aa: CASSQDRGVTGTRDTQYF

abundance: NA
d_gene: NA
v_gene: TRBV6-4
j_gene: TRBJ1-1
CDR3nt: TGTGCCAGCAGCCCTGCGGGGAACACTGAAGCTTTCTTT
CDR3aa: CASSPAGNTEAFF

abundance: NA
d_gene: NA
v_gene: TRBV6-5
j_gene: TRBJ1-1
CDR3nt: TGTGCCAGCAGGCGACCCAACACTGAAGCTTTCTTT
CDR3aa: CASRRPNTEAFF

abundance: NA
d_gene: TRBD1
v_gene: TRBV5-1
j_gene: TRBJ2-2
CDR3nt: TGCGCCAGCAGCCTCCCCGCCACAGGGGGCACCGGGGAGCTGTTTTTT
CDR3aa: CASSLPATGGTGELFF

abundance: once
d_gene: NA
v_gene: TRBV2
j_gene: TRBJ2-1
CDR3nt: TGTGCCAGCAGTGAAAGACTGCCGTACAATGAGCAGTTCTTC
CDR3aa: CASSERLPYNEQFF

abundance: once
d_gene: NA
v_gene: TRBV5-4
j_gene: TRBJ1-1
CDR3nt: TGTGCCAGCAGCACAACTGGTGGGGGGACTGAAGCTTTCTTT
CDR3aa: CASSTTGGGTEAFF

abundance: NA
d_gene: TRBD2
v_gene: TRBV6-5
j_gene: TRBJ2-7
CDR3nt: TGTGCCAGCAGTTACGTGGCGGGAGTGGATGGGCAGTACTTC
CDR3aa: CASSYVAGVDGQYF

abundance: NA
d_gene: NA
v_gene: TRBV9
j_gene: TRBJ2-7
CDR3nt: TGTGCCAGCAGCGTAGATCGGGTTCCTCTGGACGAGCAGTACTTC
CDR3aa: CASSVDRVPLDEQYF

abundance: NA
d_gene: TRBD1
v_gene: TRBV19
j_gene: TRBJ1-1
CDR3nt: TGTGCCAGTAGCGTAGGGGGACAGAGGGCTTTCTTT
CDR3aa: CASSVGGQRAFF

abundance: NA
d_gene: NA
v_gene: TRBV2
j_gene: TRBJ1-2
CDR3nt: TGTGCCAGCAGATACCTCCGAGGGAACTATGGCTACACCTTC
CDR3aa: CASRYLRGNYGYTF